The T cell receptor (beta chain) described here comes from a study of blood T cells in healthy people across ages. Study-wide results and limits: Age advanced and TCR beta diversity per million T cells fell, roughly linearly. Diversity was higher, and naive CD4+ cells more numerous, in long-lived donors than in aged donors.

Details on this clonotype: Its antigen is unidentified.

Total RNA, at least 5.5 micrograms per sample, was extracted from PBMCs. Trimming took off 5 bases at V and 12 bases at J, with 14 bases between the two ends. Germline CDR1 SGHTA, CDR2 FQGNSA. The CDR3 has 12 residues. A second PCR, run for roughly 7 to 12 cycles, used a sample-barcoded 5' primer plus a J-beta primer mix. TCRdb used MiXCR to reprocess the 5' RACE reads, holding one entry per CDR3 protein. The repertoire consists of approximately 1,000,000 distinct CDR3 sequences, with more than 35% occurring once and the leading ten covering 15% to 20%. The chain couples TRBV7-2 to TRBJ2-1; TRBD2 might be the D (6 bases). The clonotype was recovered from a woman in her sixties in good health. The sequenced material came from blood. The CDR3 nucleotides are TGTGCCAGCAGCGCAAATGGAGGGCGGCAGTTCTTC. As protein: CASSANGGRQFF.